This passage covers 28 T cell receptor beta chains from one sample sequenced in a study of T cell responses to AZD1222 COVID-19 vaccine. Only in-frame clones appear in the TCRdb table, and some are missing; sequencing was by immunoSEQ multiplex PCR. The sample consists of around 150,000 clones, approximately 90% of them appearing once. Sequencing used peripheral blood, obtained 28 days after the second AZD1222 dose. These receptors all stem from an adult who received the AZD1222 COVID-19 vaccine.

The chain links TRBV7-2 to TRBJ1-1; the D is unclear. Trimming pared 0 bases from V and 5 bases from J, leaving 10 bases between. CDR1 and CDR2 from the germline V gene are SGHTA and FQGNSA. The CDR3 loop spans 14 amino acids. CDR3: CASSLASFRTEAFF. The CDR3 DNA sequence: TGTGCCAGCAGCTTAGCTTCGTTTCGAACTGAAGCTTTCTTT.

This clone has a single count. The chain links TRBV6-5 to TRBJ1-3; 7 bases agree with TRBD1. The germline V gene has CDR1 MNHEY and CDR2 SVGAGI. The CDR3 is 15 amino acids. Unmatched junction bases numbered 5, after V lost 6 bases and J lost 0 bases. CDR3 region: CASRRTGLSGNTIYF. CDR3 sequence (DNA): TGTGCCAGCAGACGGACAGGACTCTCTGGAAACACCATATATTTT.

The chain employs TRBV16 and TRBJ2-7; a possible D gene is TRBD1 (6 bases). The V gene's germline CDR1 is KGHSY and CDR2 FQNENV. CDR3 length: 15 amino acids. V was clipped by 3 bases and J by 3 bases, with 15 bases between them. CDR3 DNA: TGTGCCAGCAGCCAGTCCGGACGGACAGTCTACGAGCAGTACTTC. Translation gives CASSQSGRTVYEQYF.

The chain combines TRBV7-3 with TRBJ2-7; 9 nucleotides agree with TRBD1. Trimming removed 5 bases from V and 2 bases from J; junction bases left unmatched: 1. This CDR3 comprises 13 residues. In germline, CDR1 is SGHTA, CDR2 FQGTGA. The CDR3 reads CASSRDRAYEQYF. The CDR3 nucleotides read TGTGCCAGCAGCCGGGACAGGGCCTACGAGCAGTACTTC.

The rearrangement uses TRBV4-1 and TRBJ2-7; TRBD1 aligns across 7 bases. The CDR3 length is 16 residues. V shed 2 bases, J shed 1 base, and the junction held 8 bases outside the gene matches. Germline V lookup: CDR1 MGHRA, CDR2 YSYEKL. The CDR3 bases are TGCGCCAGCAGCCAACGCCCGGGACAGAATTCCTACGAGCAGTACTTC. Protein product: CASSQRPGQNSYEQYF.

V and J are TRBV27 and TRBJ1-2, with D possibly TRBD1 on 5 matching bases. The germline V and J ends were trimmed by 4 bases and 1 base, with 16 bases remaining between them. Germline CDR1 MNHEY, CDR2 SMNVEV (reference sequence). The CDR3 totals 16 residues. The CDR3: CASSSSRDLFNYGYTF. CDR3 sequence (DNA): TGTGCCAGCAGTTCGTCCCGGGACCTTTTTAACTATGGCTACACCTTC.

The chain uses TRBV30 and TRBJ1-1; D is perhaps TRBD1 (5 bases). This CDR3 is built from 12 residues. CDR1 is GTSNPN, CDR2 SVGIG, per germline (reference sequence). Trimming removed 3 bases from V and 8 bases from J, with 13 bases in between. The CDR3 spells CAWSSGHKEAFF. DNA for the CDR3: TGTGCCTGGAGCTCTGGACACAAAGAAGCTTTCTTT.

The V call is TRBV19, the J call TRBJ1-5; 8 bases fit TRBD1. The CDR3 has 16 residues. Germline V gene lookup returns CDR1 LNHDA and CDR2 SQIVND (reference sequence). Trimming removed 6 bases from V and 4 bases from J; junction bases left unmatched: 11. This CDR3 is CASRMTGVRSNQPQHF. DNA of the CDR3: TGTGCCAGTAGAATGACAGGGGTCAGGAGTAATCAGCCCCAGCATTTT.

The chain uses TRBV4-1 and TRBJ2-7, with D perhaps TRBD2 (5 bases). The CDR3 spans 16 residues. V lost 0 bases and J lost 2, with 14 bases in between. Germline lookup yields CDR1 MGHRA and CDR2 YSYEKL. The CDR3: CASSQDSRGLPYEQYF. CDR3 in DNA: TGCGCCAGCAGCCAAGATAGCCGGGGTCTCCCCTACGAGCAGTACTTC.

This chain connects TRBV5-1 to TRBJ1-2, with 7 bases matching TRBD1. This CDR3 is built from 17 residues. Per the germline V gene, CDR1 is SGHRS and CDR2 is YFSETQ. V shed 4 bases and J 0 bases; nucleotides not matched to a gene: 12. CDR3 nucleotide sequence: TGCGCCAGCAGCCCGGCACCCTGGGGACAGTCTAACTATGGCTACACCTTC. Its translation: CASSPAPWGQSNYGYTF.

V is TRBV19 and J is TRBJ1-2; the match to TRBD1 covers 10 bases. The junction had 8 bases not matched to a gene; V was cut back by 6 bases and J by 4 bases. The CDR3 extends over 15 amino acids. CDR1 is LNHDA and CDR2 is SQIVND in the germline V gene (reference sequence). The CDR3: CASRRGQGVGYGYTF. CDR3 bases: TGTGCCAGTAGGCGAGGACAGGGGGTAGGCTATGGCTACACCTTC.

The genes are TRBV29-1 and TRBJ1-2, with D unresolved. Trimming removed 0 bases at V and 4 bases at J, with 6 bases between. Germline V lookup: CDR1 SQVTM, CDR2 ANQGSEA. The CDR3 is made up of 12 amino acids. The CDR3 nucleotides are TGCAGCGTTGAAGATCCGGCCTATGGCTACACCTTC. Translation: CSVEDPAYGYTF. The full variable domain, its missing parts supplied by reference TRBV29-1 and TRBJ1-2, is SAVISQKPSRDICQRGTSLTIQCQVDSQVTMMFWYRQQPGQSLTLIATANQGSEATYESGFVIDKFPISRPNLTFSTLTVSNMSPEDSSIYLCSVEDPAYGYTFGSGTRLTVV.

The rearrangement uses TRBV19 and TRBJ2-5; tentative D call: TRBD1 (6 bases). V dropped 1 base and J dropped 2 bases, with 11 bases sitting between them. Per the germline V gene, CDR1 is LNHDA and CDR2 is SQIVND (reference sequence). The CDR3 is 15 amino acids. The CDR3 nucleotides read TGTGCCAGTAGTATAGGCGCAGGGGCTCAAGAGACCCAGTACTTC. It is translated as CASSIGAGAQETQYF.

This chain joins TRBV16 and TRBJ2-5; the D is unclear. Germline CDR1 is KGHSY and CDR2 is FQNENV. The CDR3 totals 11 residues. V was cut by 2 bases and J by 4 bases, with 2 bases left in between. CDR3 residues: CASSQGETQYF. CDR3 bases: TGTGCCAGCAGCCAAGGAGAGACCCAGTACTTC.

This rearrangement joins TRBV18 to TRBJ2-7; D is perhaps TRBD1 or TRBD2 (6 bases each). V shed 3 bases and J shed 5 bases, with 14 bases lying between them. This CDR3 contains 14 residues. Germline CDR1 reads KGHSH; CDR2 reads LQKENI. The CDR3 DNA reads as TGTGCCAGCTCACCCGGGCGGGGACACCACGAGCAGTACTTC. Residues: CASSPGRGHHEQYF.

The rearrangement uses TRBV14 and TRBJ1-1; a weak D match, TRBD1 (5 bases). Trimming removed 4 bases at V and 1 base at J, with 13 bases between. Germline-derived CDR1 and CDR2 are SGHDN and FVKESK. The CDR3 has 15 residues. CDR3 in amino acids: CASSPFLGQNTEAFF. CDR3 sequence (DNA): TGTGCCAGCAGCCCCTTTTTAGGACAGAACACTGAAGCTTTCTTT.

This clone came up once. V and J are TRBV6-5 and TRBJ2-2, with D tentatively TRBD1 (5 bases). Trimming cost V 5 bases and J 6 bases, with 16 bases left between them. CDR1 MNHEY and CDR2 SVGAGI come from the germline V gene. The CDR3 totals 15 residues. The chain's CDR3 is CASSPGAPRSGELFF. In DNA, the CDR3 is TGTGCCAGCAGTCCTGGGGCTCCTCGATCCGGGGAGCTGTTTTTT.

This rearrangement joins TRBV6-5 to TRBJ2-7, with 10 positions matching TRBD1. CDR1 is MNHEY, CDR2 SVGAGI, per germline. This CDR3 has 15 amino acids. Trimming took 6 bases from V and 2 from J; bases not matched to a gene: 7. For the CDR3, the DNA is TGTGCCAGCAGCGAGACAGGGGGCAACCCCTACGAGCAGTACTTC. Amino acids: CASSETGGNPYEQYF.

V is TRBV19 and J is TRBJ2-5; 9 nucleotides line up with TRBD1. Germline V gene lookup returns CDR1 LNHDA and CDR2 SQIVND (reference sequence). The CDR3 sequence is 15 residues long. Unmatched junction bases numbered 9, after V lost 5 bases and J lost 5 bases. Here the CDR3 DNA reads TGTGCCAGTAGTCCTAAACAGGGGGCTGTGGAGACCCAGTACTTC. Translating gives CASSPKQGAVETQYF. Looking up the rest from reference TRBV19 and TRBJ2-5 gives the full variable domain: DGGITQSPKYLFRKEGQNVTLSCEQNLNHDAMYWYRQDPGQGLRLIYYSQIVNDFQKGDIAEGYSVSREKKESFPLTVTSAQKNPTAFYLCASSPKQGAVETQYFGPGTRLLVL.

This clone was recorded only once. The rearrangement joins TRBV5-1 to TRBJ2-7; no firm D call. The CDR3 spans 15 residues. V lost 0 bases and J lost 0, with 10 bases in between. Germline values: CDR1 SGHRS, CDR2 YFSETQ. The DNA of the CDR3 is TGCGCCAGCAGCTTGGGGGTTCTGGGCTCCTACGAGCAGTACTTC. Translated: CASSLGVLGSYEQYF. Full variable domain (outside the CDR3, taken from reference TRBV5-1 and TRBJ2-7): KAGVTQTPRYLIKTRGQQVTLSCSPISGHRSVSWYQQTPGQGLQFLFEYFSETQRNKGNFPGRFSGRQFSNSRSEMNVSTLELGDSALYLCASSLGVLGSYEQYFGPGTRLTVT.

The chain employs TRBV7-9 and TRBJ2-1; D assignment may be TRBD1 or TRBD2 (5 bases each). Germline V lookup: CDR1 SEHNR, CDR2 FQNEAQ (reference sequence). Trimming cost V 3 bases and J 1 base, with 10 bases left between them. This CDR3 is 15 amino acids long. The CDR3 DNA follows: TGTGCCAGCAGCTTGTTTGGGGGATCCTACAATGAGCAGTTCTTC. This translates into CASSLFGGSYNEQFF.

The gene calls are TRBV19 and TRBJ2-3; 10 nucleotides match TRBD2. Germline trimming cut 5 bases from V and 5 bases from J; bases unmatched to any gene: 10. CDR3 length: 16 residues. Germline V CDR1 and CDR2: LNHDA, SQIVND (reference sequence). CDR3 DNA: TGTGCCAGTAGTCTCCAGCGGGGGGGCCTGGGAGATACGCAGTATTTT. It translates to CASSLQRGGLGDTQYF.

The chain joins TRBV9 to TRBJ1-2, with D maybe TRBD1 (6 bases). The CDR3 contains 14 residues. In germline, CDR1 is SGDLS, CDR2 YYNGEE. The V and J ends lost 4 bases and 4 bases respectively, with 14 bases between them. In DNA, the CDR3 is TGTGCCAGCAGCTTACAGGGAACCCGCTATGGCTACACCTTC. Protein product: CASSLQGTRYGYTF.

This sequence joins TRBV4-2 and TRBJ1-3; the D is unclear. Looked up from germline, CDR1 is LGHNA and CDR2 is YNFKEQ. Trimming removed 1 base from V and 0 bases from J, with 13 bases in between. The CDR3 covers 17 residues. The CDR3 here is CASSQGYSLSSGNTIYF. Written as DNA, the CDR3 is TGTGCCAGCAGCCAAGGGTACAGCCTTAGCTCTGGAAACACCATATATTTT.

This clone was counted a single time. The V and J genes are TRBV7-9 and TRBJ1-4; D is possibly TRBD1 (5 bases). CDR3 length: 16 residues. Trimming took 2 bases from V and 10 from J, leaving 20 bases between them. CDR1 SEHNR and CDR2 FQNEAQ come from the germline V gene (reference sequence). The CDR3 DNA is TGTGCCAGCAGCTTATTATCGGGACCAAGCGCCCCAAAACTGTTTTTT. Translation gives CASSLLSGPSAPKLFF.

To note about this clone: In the same sample, other DNA sequences code for this CDR3. The chain joins TRBV6-5 to TRBJ1-2, with D hard to call. Germline V CDR1 and CDR2: MNHEY, SVGAGI. V lost 0 bases to trimming and J lost 5 bases, with 4 bases between them. The CDR3 runs 12 residues. CDR3 DNA: TGTGCCAGCAGTTACTCCGGGTATGGCTACACCTTC. It encodes CASSYSGYGYTF.

The V call is TRBV29-1, the J call TRBJ1-2; 8 bases line up with TRBD1. In germline, CDR1 is SQVTM, CDR2 ANQGSEA. The CDR3 has 14 residues. The junction had 6 bases not matched to a gene; V was cut back by 3 bases and J by 3 bases. CDR3 DNA: TGCAGCGTTGACGCGGCAGGGGGCTACTATGGCTACACCTTC. Protein product: CSVDAAGGYYGYTF.

The DNA of the CDR3 is TGTGCCAGCAGCCAGGGGGACTATCACAATGAGCAGTTCTTC. This encodes CASSQGDYHNEQFF. This chain connects TRBV3-1 (or the pseudogene TRBV3-2) to TRBJ2-1; 7 nucleotides align to TRBD2. The CDR3 has 14 amino acids. CDR1 is LGHDT, CDR2 YNNKEL, per germline (reference sequence). V lost 3 bases to trimming and J lost 5 bases; unmatched junction nucleotides: 4.